The clone carrying this T cell receptor beta chain showed up just once. The antigen remains unidentified. In the PCR, 60 Vbeta and 13 Jbeta primers were used. The table came from immunoSEQ multiplex PCR; TCRdb's copy has only in-frame clones and leaves some out. This sample has roughly 170,000 clones; over 70% occur once, and the top ten carry about 1.5%. The data were taken from a study of cytomegalovirus exposure and HLA in healthy donors. Study findings and constraints: In a later analysis, productive TCRs from donors in an Asian-associated ancestry cluster reportedly carried fewer N-insertions than the cohort mean. Later analysis associated a missense DCLRE1C variant with TCR beta V- and J-gene trimming.

The source is a woman aged 25 to 39 in good health and CMV-seropositive. Sequenced input: PBMCs.

The CDR3 here is CASSTRDRGKGGYNEQFF. CDR3 bases: TGTGCCAGTAGCACCAGGGACAGGGGTAAGGGGGGATACAATGAGCAGTTCTTC. This chain uses TRBV19 with TRBJ2-1; 10 bases line up with TRBD1. The CDR3 has 18 amino acids. J gave up 4 bases and V 6 bases, and 15 bases lay outside the gene matches. Germline CDR1 and CDR2: LNHDA and SQIVND (reference sequence).